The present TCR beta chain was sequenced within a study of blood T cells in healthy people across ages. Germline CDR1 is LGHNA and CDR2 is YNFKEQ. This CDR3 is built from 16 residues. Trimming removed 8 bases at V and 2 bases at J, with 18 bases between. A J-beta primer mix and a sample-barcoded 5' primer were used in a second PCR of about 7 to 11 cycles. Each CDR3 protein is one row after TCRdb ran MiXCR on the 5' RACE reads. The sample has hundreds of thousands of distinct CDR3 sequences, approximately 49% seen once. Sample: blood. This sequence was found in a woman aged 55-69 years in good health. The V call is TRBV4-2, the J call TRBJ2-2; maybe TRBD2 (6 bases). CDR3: CASGRRELRNTGELFF. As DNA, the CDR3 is TGTGCCAGCGGTCGTCGGGAGTTAAGAAACACCGGGGAGCTGTTTTTT.